Following are 5 T cell receptor beta chains from one sample sequenced in a study of T cell changes during pregnancy in multiple sclerosis. Here immunoSEQ multiplex PCR was the method, and the copy in TCRdb shows in-frame clones only, minus some. This sample has about 77,000 clones, with about 91% found just once. Specimen: peripheral blood, collected before pregnancy. All receptors derive from a female donor with multiple sclerosis, enrolled in a pregnancy study.

The V and J genes are TRBV19 and TRBJ1-4; TRBD1 agrees at 11 bases. V was pared by 5 bases and J by 7 bases, with 6 bases of the junction left unmatched. Per the germline V gene, CDR1 is LNHDA and CDR2 is SQIVND (reference sequence). The CDR3 has 15 amino acids. Written as DNA, the CDR3 is TGTGCCAGTAGTGGATGGACAGGGGGCAGTGAAAAACTGTTTTTT. The encoded protein is CASSGWTGGSEKLFF.

The chain recombines TRBV28 with TRBJ2-3, with TRBD2 matching over 10 bases. Germline V CDR1 and CDR2: MDHEN, SYDVKM. V lost 7 bases, J lost 1 base, and 5 bases stayed unmatched. The CDR3 is 15 residues long. The CDR3 DNA is TGTGCCAGCAATTTCCTAGCGGGGGGCACAGATACGCAGTATTTT. Translated, it gives CASNFLAGGTDTQYF. Filled out from reference TRBV28 and TRBJ2-3, the complete variable domain reads DVKVTQSSRYLVKRTGEKVFLECVQDMDHENMFWYRQDPGLGLRLIYFSYDVKMKEKGDIPEGYSVSREKKERFSLILESASTNQTSMYLCASNFLAGGTDTQYFGPGTRLTVL.

The genes are TRBV2 and TRBJ1-2; TRBD1 aligns across 8 bases. Germline assignment: CDR1 SNHLY and CDR2 FYNNEI. The CDR3 has 13 residues. V shed 1 base and J 8 bases; nucleotides not matched to a gene: 3. DNA for the CDR3: TGTGCCAGCAGTGAAGAAGGACAGGGAGGCTACACCTTC. It encodes CASSEEGQGGYTF.

The chain employs TRBV7-9 and TRBJ1-2; perhaps TRBD1 as D (5 bases). The CDR3 spans 14 residues. The V gene's germline CDR1 is SEHNR and CDR2 FQNEAQ (reference sequence). V lost 1 base, J lost 9 bases, and 15 bases lay in between. CDR3 coding DNA: TGTGCCAGCAGCTTAGGGTTCACCAAGGGGAGCTACACCTTC. Translation: CASSLGFTKGSYTF.

In this sample, this clone turned up a few times. The chain links TRBV28 to TRBJ2-7, with a weak D call TRBD2 (5 bases). The germline V gene encodes CDR1 MDHEN and CDR2 SYDVKM. This CDR3 region has 18 residues. V was shortened by 6 bases and J by 2 bases, with 26 bases between the two germline ends. The CDR3 loop is CASSPLWSRRQGTYEQYF. As DNA, the CDR3 is TGTGCCAGCAGCCCCTTATGGTCTAGGAGGCAAGGAACCTACGAGCAGTACTTC.